The 7 T cell receptor beta chains given below trace back to one sample, sequenced in a study of vaccination and CD4 T cells after COVID-19. Their recognized antigens are unknown. The study sequenced cultured CD4+ T cell DNA using the Oncomine TCR Beta short-read assay. TCRdb re-analysed the PCR reads in MiXCR, keeping a single row per CDR3 protein. The sample lists 8,000 to 9,500 distinct CDR3 sequences; under 45% were seen once. Documented treatment: roughly 11-day PBMC culture with coronavirus spike peptide pools or control peptides (ViraFEST assay). The unexposed donor provided CD4+ T cells, which were taken before the COVID-19 pandemic (2011-2018). The specimen was CD4+ T cells from blood, cultured in vitro. The receptors here all came from a human donor in good health.

This clonotype was seen only a few times. The genes are TRBV11-2 and TRBJ1-2, with D perhaps TRBD1 (6 bases). The CDR3 loop spans 14 amino acids. Germline values: CDR1 SGHAT, CDR2 FQNNGV. Trimming removed 5 bases at V and 4 bases at J, with 14 bases between. In DNA, the CDR3 is TGTGCCAGCAGCCTCGACAGGAACATCTATGGCTACACCTTC. Translated, it gives CASSLDRNIYGYTF.

The gene calls are TRBV11-2 and TRBJ2-7; tentative D call: TRBD1 (5 bases). The V gene lost 2 bases and the J gene lost 3 bases, with 14 bases spanning the gap. CDR3 length equals 15 residues. Germline V CDR1 and CDR2: SGHAT, FQNNGV. For the CDR3, the DNA is TGTGCCAGCAGCTTAACAACGACAGAATTCTACGAGCAGTACTTC. It encodes CASSLTTTEFYEQYF.

This clonotype was recorded a few times. The J gene is TRBJ1-2, the V gene TRBV15; D uncertain. Per germline, CDR1 LNHNV and CDR2 YYDKDF (reference sequence). The CDR3 totals 14 residues. The V gene lost 1 base and the J gene lost 8 bases, with 14 bases spanning the gap. The CDR3 sequence is CATSRVRSSGGYTF. The CDR3 region has the DNA TGTGCCACCAGCAGAGTAAGGTCATCGGGCGGCTACACCTTC.

This clonotype occurred a few times. The chain employs TRBV6-4 and TRBJ1-1, with D possibly TRBD1 on 5 matching bases. The CDR3 consists of 13 residues. Germline CDR1 reads MRHNA; CDR2 reads SNTAGT. Between the trimmed V and J ends, which lost 5 bases and 1 base, there was a span of 8 bases. CDR3 loop: CASSRGGNTEAFF. CDR3 sequence (DNA): TGTGCCAGCAGTAGGGGAGGGAACACTGAAGCTTTCTTT.

This clonotype has just a few counts. The junction shows a germline mismatch at one end, possibly a read error. The CDR3 nucleotides are TGTGCCAGCACCTTAAGACAGGGATCGGGAAACACCATATATTTT. Translated, it gives CASTLRQGSGNTIYF. This chain uses TRBV7-6 with TRBJ1-3; the match to TRBD1 covers 7 bases. The CDR3 is 15 residues long. Germline CDR1 SGHVS, CDR2 FNYEAQ. The entire variable domain, with the rest obtained from reference TRBV7-6 and TRBJ1-3, is as follows: GAGVSQSPRYKVTKRGQDVALRCDPISGHVSLYWYRQALGQGPEFLTYFNYEAQQDKSGLPNDRFSAERPEGSISTLTIQRTEQRDSAMYRCASTLRQGSGNTIYFGEGSWLTVV.

The chain links TRBV5-1 to TRBJ2-2, with unresolved D. V gave up 4 bases and J gave up 4 bases, with 11 bases separating them. CDR3 length: 14 amino acids. The V gene's germline CDR1 is SGHRS and CDR2 YFSETQ. The DNA for the CDR3 is TGCGCCAGCAGCACGCCGGCCTCCACCGGGGAGCTGTTTTTT. Translation: CASSTPASTGELFF. The whole variable domain, remainder taken from reference TRBV5-1 and TRBJ2-2, is KAGVTQTPRYLIKTRGQQVTLSCSPISGHRSVSWYQQTPGQGLQFLFEYFSETQRNKGNFPGRFSGRQFSNSRSEMNVSTLELGDSALYLCASSTPASTGELFFGEGSRLTVL.

The rearrangement links TRBV12-3 or TRBV12-4 to TRBJ2-6; no firm D call. Trimming removed 7 bases at V and 4 bases at J, with 8 bases between. The CDR3 is 13 residues long. The CDR3 DNA reads TGTGCCAGCAAATCTTCGGGGGCCAACGTCCTGACTTTC. Its protein product is CASKSSGANVLTF.